The 27 T cell receptor beta chains listed next were all sequenced from one sample in a study of CD8 T cells in ankylosing spondylitis. Notes on the study in general: Blood from ankylosing spondylitis patients appeared to carry a characteristic eight-variant TCR beta motif.

These TCRs' antigens remain unknown. TCRdb analysed the 5' RACE reads with MiXCR anew, one entry per CDR3 protein. The sample yields approximately 500,000 distinct CDR3 sequences, over 9.5% seen once. Source material: blood, either unsorted or a sorted T cell fraction (not recorded which). These receptors originate from a male donor with ankylosing spondylitis.

This clonotype has ten or more counts. The V call is TRBV12-3 or TRBV12-4, the J call TRBJ2-6; 7 nucleotides agree with TRBD2. This CDR3 region has 15 residues. Trimming cost V 7 bases and J 4 bases; bases outside gene matches: 7. In DNA form, the CDR3 reads TGTGCCAGCACCCTCTACGGGGGGGGGGCCAACGTCCTGACTTTC. Protein: CASTLYGGGANVLTF.

Many counts were recorded for this clonotype. The genes are TRBV5-1 and TRBJ2-6, with a possible D match to TRBD2 (5 bases). From germline, CDR1 is SGHRS and CDR2 YFSETQ. CDR3 length: 18 residues. The V end was cut by 4 bases, the J end by 0 bases, with 17 bases between. CDR3 in amino acids: CASSLPSIDYSGANVLTF. The CDR3, as DNA: TGCGCCAGCAGCCTCCCCTCGATAGACTACTCTGGGGCCAACGTCCTGACTTTC.

The rearrangement uses TRBV5-1 and TRBJ2-7; possibly TRBD2 for D (5 bases). Trimming took 1 base from V and 1 from J, leaving 9 bases between them. CDR3 length: 14 residues. CDR1 SGHRS and CDR2 YFSETQ come from the germline V gene. The CDR3 reads CASSLYPGSYEQYV. In DNA, the CDR3 is TGCGCCAGCAGCTTGTATCCGGGGTCCTACGAGCAGTACGTC.

This clonotype came up a few times. The chain joins TRBV11-1 to TRBJ1-4; TRBD1 aligns across 12 bases. J lost 6 bases, V lost 0 bases, and 11 bases had no gene match. Looked up from germline, CDR1 is SGHAT and CDR2 is FQDESV (reference sequence). The CDR3 consists of 19 residues. The CDR3 spells CASSLAEGTGGAEDEKLFF. In DNA form, the CDR3 reads TGTGCCAGCAGCTTAGCGGAGGGGACAGGGGGCGCCGAGGATGAAAAACTGTTTTTT.

This clonotype showed up many times. The J gene is TRBJ2-3, the V gene TRBV5-1; unclear D gene. Per the germline V gene, CDR1 is SGHRS and CDR2 is YFSETQ. The CDR3 sequence is 17 residues long. Between the trimmed V and J ends, which lost 0 bases and 3 bases, there was a span of 17 bases. The DNA of the CDR3 is TGCGCCAGCAGCTTGGATCCGTTTGGGCAAGGAACAGATACGCAGTATTTT. Its translation: CASSLDPFGQGTDTQYF.

The sample holds many counts of this clonotype. The V gene is TRBV6-1, the J gene TRBJ1-5; tentative D call: TRBD1 (6 bases). This CDR3 has 13 residues. Trimming took 6 bases from V and 4 from J, leaving 10 bases between them. Germline CDR1 is MNHNS and CDR2 is SASEGT. The CDR3 sequence is CASSKGGNQPQHF. The CDR3 DNA is TGTGCCAGCAGCAAAGGGGGTAATCAGCCCCAGCATTTT.

This clonotype was counted many times. The V and J genes are TRBV7-9 and TRBJ2-1; D gene ambiguous. V dropped 5 bases and J dropped 7 bases, with 6 bases sitting between them. From germline, CDR1 is SEHNR and CDR2 FQNEAQ (reference sequence). The CDR3 has 11 residues. The CDR3 bases are TGTGCCAGCAGCCAGCAGAATGAGCAGTTCTTC. This translates into CASSQQNEQFF.

This clonotype was seen once. The chain is built from TRBV5-1 and TRBJ2-5, with 9 bases matching TRBD1. Germline lookup yields CDR1 SGHRS and CDR2 YFSETQ. Trimming took 2 bases from V and 5 from J; bases not matched to a gene: 4. This CDR3 spans 14 amino acids. Here the CDR3 reads CASSLTGGMETQYF. As DNA, the CDR3 is TGCGCCAGCAGCTTAACAGGGGGCATGGAGACCCAGTACTTC.

The chain combines TRBV24-1 with TRBJ2-3, with 9 nucleotides matching TRBD1. Trimming cost V 4 bases and J 4 bases; bases outside gene matches: 8. This CDR3 has 16 amino acids. Per the germline V gene, CDR1 is KGHDR and CDR2 is SFDVKD. The CDR3 coding sequence is TGTGCCACCAGTGACTTGGGGACAGGGAGAGCAGATACGCAGTATTTT. Protein: CATSDLGTGRADTQYF.

This clonotype was recorded at least ten times. This sequence joins TRBV5-1 and TRBJ2-3; unclear D gene. In germline, CDR1 is SGHRS, CDR2 YFSETQ. This CDR3 has 15 amino acids. V shed 0 bases and J shed 3 bases, with 11 bases lying between them. The CDR3 DNA reads as TGCGCCAGCAGCTTGGAGGAGTTGGGAACAGATACGCAGTATTTT. This gives the protein CASSLEELGTDTQYF.

In nucleotides, the CDR3 is TGTGCCAGCAGCCGAGCCGGGACTAGCGGCTACAATGAGCAGTTCTTC. Its translation is CASSRAGTSGYNEQFF. The chain links TRBV3-1 to TRBJ2-1; 11 bases are shared with TRBD2. From germline, CDR1 is LGHDT and CDR2 YNNKEL (reference sequence). J was trimmed by 3 bases and V by 4 bases; bases with no gene match: 5. The CDR3 runs to 16 residues.

The chain uses TRBV5-1 and TRBJ1-1, with 8 bases matching TRBD1. The germline gives CDR1 SGHRS, CDR2 YFSETQ. The CDR3 runs 15 residues. The J segment lost 4 bases and the V segment lost 4 bases, leaving 9 bases of the junction unmatched. For the CDR3, the DNA is TGCGCCAGCAGCCAACAGGGGGGGTCGTCCACTGAAGCTTTCTTT. It translates to CASSQQGGSSTEAFF. The full variable domain, completed using reference TRBV5-1 and TRBJ1-1, is KAGVTQTPRYLIKTRGQQVTLSCSPISGHRSVSWYQQTPGQGLQFLFEYFSETQRNKGNFPGRFSGRQFSNSRSEMNVSTLELGDSALYLCASSQQGGSSTEAFFGQGTRLTVV.

The J gene is TRBJ2-3, the V gene TRBV15, with TRBD2 matching over 8 bases. This CDR3 has 14 amino acids. Losses at the gene ends were 4 bases for V and 4 bases for J; bases not matched to a gene: 4. From germline, CDR1 is LNHNV and CDR2 YYDKDF (reference sequence). CDR3 sequence reads: CATSKLAVADTQYF. Written as DNA, the CDR3 is TGTGCCACCAGCAAACTAGCGGTGGCAGATACGCAGTATTTT.

This chain uses TRBV5-1 with TRBJ2-3; D is perhaps TRBD1 (5 bases). Trimming left V 3 bases short and J 0 bases short, with 11 bases between. CDR1 SGHRS and CDR2 YFSETQ come from the germline V gene. CDR3 length: 15 amino acids. CDR3 sequence reads: CASSSLGDSTDTQYF. The CDR3 nucleotides are TGCGCCAGCAGCTCCCTAGGGGATAGCACAGATACGCAGTATTTT.

This clonotype has a count of ten or more. This rearrangement joins TRBV2 to TRBJ2-2; possible D gene TRBD1, 5 bases. Trimming took off 7 bases at V and 3 bases at J, with 18 bases between the two ends. The length of the CDR3 is 16 residues. Germline V CDR1 and CDR2: SNHLY, FYNNEI. The CDR3 loop is CASNVQAGRHTGELFF. The DNA for the CDR3 is TGTGCCAGCAATGTTCAGGCAGGGCGGCACACCGGGGAGCTGTTTTTT.

The CDR3: CATSGTATNYGYTF. For the CDR3, the DNA is TGTGCCACCAGCGGGACAGCTACCAACTATGGCTACACCTTC. This rearrangement joins TRBV24-1 to TRBJ1-2, with TRBD1 matching 7 bases. V gave up 7 bases and J gave up 2 bases; unmatched junction bases: 6. This CDR3 has 14 amino acids. CDR1 KGHDR and CDR2 SFDVKD come from the germline V gene.

This clonotype was detected only a few times. The chain employs TRBV20-1 and TRBJ1-5; no definite D call. Germline V gene lookup returns CDR1 DFQATT and CDR2 SNEGSKA (reference sequence). The CDR3 has 15 amino acids. The germline V and J ends were trimmed by 3 bases and 0 bases, with 12 bases remaining between them. The CDR3 region is CSASGTDYSNQPQHF. Here the CDR3 DNA reads TGCAGTGCTAGTGGAACAGATTATAGCAATCAGCCCCAGCATTTT.

The table lists this clonotype with a few counts. The rearrangement links TRBV7-9 to TRBJ1-1, with D unresolved. V lost 2 bases and J 4 bases, leaving 8 bases between the germline ends. The V gene's germline CDR1 is SEHNR and CDR2 FQNEAQ (reference sequence). The CDR3 length is 13 residues. The CDR3 here is CASSLRQITEAFF. As DNA, the CDR3 is TGTGCCAGCAGCTTAAGGCAGATCACTGAAGCTTTCTTT.

This clonotype was picked up a small number of times. The chain is built from TRBV20-1 and TRBJ2-3; the match to TRBD2 covers 7 bases. The CDR3 covers 14 residues. The trim removed 6 bases at V and 0 bases at J, leaving 6 bases unmatched. Germline loops: CDR1 DFQATT, CDR2 SNEGSKA (reference sequence). CDR3 in amino acids: CSAILASSTDTQYF. The CDR3 DNA reads TGCAGTGCCATACTAGCGTCGAGCACAGATACGCAGTATTTT.

This clonotype came up many times. The chain employs TRBV7-2 and TRBJ2-1; a possible D gene is TRBD1 (6 bases). There are 13 residues in the CDR3. Germline V gives CDR1 SGHTA, CDR2 FQGNSA. V was shortened by 5 bases and J by 8 bases, with 13 bases between the two germline ends. Written as DNA, the CDR3 is TGTGCCAGCAGCCCCGCAGGGGCCGATGAGCAGTTCTTC. Its protein product is CASSPAGADEQFF.

In this sample, this clonotype turned up many times. This chain joins TRBV27 and TRBJ2-3; D may be TRBD2 (5 bases). The V gene lost 4 bases and the J gene lost 1 base, with 6 bases spanning the gap. The CDR3 is made up of 13 amino acids. Germline V gives CDR1 MNHEY, CDR2 SMNVEV (reference sequence). CDR3 region: CASSYGGTDTQYF. DNA of the CDR3: TGTGCCAGCAGTTACGGGGGCACAGATACGCAGTATTTT.

The rearrangement uses TRBV19 and TRBJ1-5; tentative D call: TRBD1 (5 bases). The CDR3 sequence is 12 residues long. Germline lookup yields CDR1 LNHDA and CDR2 SQIVND (reference sequence). Trimming took off 5 bases at V and 11 bases at J, with 13 bases between the two ends. CDR3 loop: CASSPGTTTQHF. In DNA, the CDR3 is TGTGCCAGTAGTCCCGGGACTACGACCCAGCATTTT.

The chain recombines TRBV10-2 with TRBJ2-7, with TRBD1 as a possible D gene (5 bases). The CDR3 is 13 amino acids. CDR1 WSHSY and CDR2 SAAADI come from the germline V gene. With 2 bases removed from V and 3 bases from J, the gap between germline ends came to 8 bases. This CDR3 reads CASSEAGYYEQYV. The CDR3, as DNA: TGCGCCAGCAGTGAGGCAGGGTACTACGAGCAGTACGTC.

Ten or more counts support this clonotype. The rearrangement joins TRBV18 to TRBJ2-2; the match to TRBD1 covers 8 bases. The V segment lost 6 bases and the J segment 3 bases; nucleotides outside the gene matches: 9. The CDR3 spans 16 residues. Germline assignment: CDR1 KGHSH and CDR2 LQKENI. CDR3 sequence reads: CASSPRQGPDTGELFF. Here the CDR3 DNA reads TGTGCCAGCTCGCCTCGACAGGGGCCGGACACCGGGGAGCTGTTTTTT.

There are a few counts of this clonotype. The rearrangement links TRBV12-3 or TRBV12-4 to TRBJ2-3; D perhaps matches TRBD2 (5 bases). The CDR3 covers 15 residues. V was shortened by 2 bases and J by 4 bases, with 13 bases between the two germline ends. The CDR3 DNA follows: TGTGCCAGCAGTTTACATAGGGAGATAGCAGATACGCAGTATTTT. It encodes CASSLHREIADTQYF.

This clonotype turned up a few times. The rearrangement joins TRBV4-2 to TRBJ2-3; 10 positions agree with TRBD2. CDR3 size: 19 residues. The J segment lost 1 base and the V segment lost 0 bases, leaving 10 bases of the junction unmatched. The V gene's germline CDR1 is LGHNA and CDR2 YNFKEQ. The DNA for the CDR3 is TGTGCCAGCAGCCAAGACGAAGCTAGCGGGAGAGATGGCACAGATACGCAGTATTTT. Translating it yields CASSQDEASGRDGTDTQYF.

V and J are TRBV29-1 and TRBJ1-1, with D unresolved. CDR3 length equals 13 residues. Per the germline V gene, CDR1 is SQVTM and CDR2 is ANQGSEA. Trimming removed 2 bases from V and 0 bases from J, with 7 bases in between. The CDR3 is CSVEREMNTEAFF. CDR3 nucleotide sequence: TGCAGCGTTGAACGGGAAATGAACACTGAAGCTTTCTTT. The entire variable domain, with the rest obtained from reference TRBV29-1 and TRBJ1-1, is as follows: SAVISQKPSRDICQRGTSLTIQCQVDSQVTMMFWYRQQPGQSLTLIATANQGSEATYESGFVIDKFPISRPNLTFSTLTVSNMSPEDSSIYLCSVEREMNTEAFFGQGTRLTVV.